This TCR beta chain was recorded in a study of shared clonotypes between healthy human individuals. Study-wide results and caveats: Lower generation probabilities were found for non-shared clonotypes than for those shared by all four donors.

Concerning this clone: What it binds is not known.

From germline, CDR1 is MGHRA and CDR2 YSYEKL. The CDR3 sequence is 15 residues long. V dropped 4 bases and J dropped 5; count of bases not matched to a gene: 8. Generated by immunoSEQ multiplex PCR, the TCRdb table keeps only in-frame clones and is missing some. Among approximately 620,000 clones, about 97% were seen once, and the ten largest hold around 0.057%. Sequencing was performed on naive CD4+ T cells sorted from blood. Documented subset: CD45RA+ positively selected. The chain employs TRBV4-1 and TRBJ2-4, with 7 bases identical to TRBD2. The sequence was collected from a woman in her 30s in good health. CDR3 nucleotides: TGCGCCAGCAGCCGGGGCGGGAGCCGTGAAAACATTCAGTACTTC. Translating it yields CASSRGGSRENIQYF.